This TCR beta chain is from a study of regulatory T cells in long-lasting Graves disease. HTBI primers from iRepertoire and Arm-PCR of CDR3 regions yielded the TCR beta libraries. TCRdb independently ran MiXCR on the multiplex PCR reads; one entry per CDR3 protein. The sample holds fewer than 500,000 distinct CDR3 sequences, about 17% seen once. With 5 bases removed from V and 9 bases from J, the gap between germline ends came to 8 bases. The length of the CDR3 is 10 residues. The time point was: newly diagnosed GD, antithyroid drugs for less than 3 months. PBMC-extracted RNA yielded the TCR library. These data were also reused for a study on T cells in Graves' hyperthyroidism and ophthalmopathy.

The chain recombines TRBV12-3 or TRBV12-4 with TRBJ2-7; unclear D gene. The specimen comprised peripheral blood mononuclear cells (PBMCs), sampled at new diagnosis, from a patient treated with antithyroid drugs. The receptor comes from a man aged 35-49 years with Graves disease. CDR3 protein: CASSPPGQYF. In DNA, the CDR3 is TGTGCCAGCAGTCCCCCCGGGCAGTACTTC.